This T cell receptor beta chain was captured by sequencing in a study of shared clonotypes between healthy human individuals. General study points: Clonotype sharing among donors, it was expected, would be affected by sequencing depth.

About this clone: Its antigen is undetermined.

The protocol was immunoSEQ multiplex PCR, while the TCRdb copy is restricted to in-frame clones and leaves out a portion. The sample lists approximately 320,000 clones, roughly 84% seen once, with about a sixth in the top ten. CDR1 and CDR2 (germline): SNHLY, FYNNEI. The CDR3 is 13 amino acids. V lost 7 bases and J 1 base, leaving 10 bases between the germline ends. The V call is TRBV2, the J call TRBJ1-1; D is ambiguous. This TCR was sampled from a man younger than 30 in good health. Sample: memory CD8+ T cells sorted from blood. Subset described: CD45RO+ cells pooled with CCR7-negative TemRA cells. The CDR3, as DNA: TGTGCCAGCATGAGAACGGGGAACACTGAAGCTTTCTTT. Amino acids: CASMRTGNTEAFF.